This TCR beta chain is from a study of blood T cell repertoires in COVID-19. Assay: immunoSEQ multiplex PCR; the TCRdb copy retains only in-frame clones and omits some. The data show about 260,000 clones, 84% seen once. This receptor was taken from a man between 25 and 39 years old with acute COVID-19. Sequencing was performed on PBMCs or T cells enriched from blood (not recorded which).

The CDR3: CASSYAQGYTEAFF. In DNA form, the CDR3 reads TGTGCCAGCAGTTATGCCCAGGGGTACACTGAAGCTTTCTTT. The gene calls are TRBV6-2 or TRBV6-3 and TRBJ1-1, with D possibly being TRBD1 (6 bases). V lost 3 bases to trimming and J lost 3 bases, with 11 bases between them. There are 14 residues in the CDR3. Germline V gene sequence: CDR1 MNHEY, CDR2 SVGEGT.